These T cell receptor beta chains were read from a single sample in a study of T cell changes during pregnancy in multiple sclerosis. Sequencing was performed with immunoSEQ multiplex PCR; in TCRdb, only in-frame clones are kept and a portion is missing. The table lists 50,000 or so clones, 85% to 95% of them singletons. The material was CD4+ T cells from peripheral blood mononuclear cells, obtained in the third trimester of pregnancy. The source is a female donor with multiple sclerosis, enrolled in a pregnancy study. The CDR3 runs from the conserved cysteine through the conserved F or W. The D gene is left open where the match is weak. Some rows have no size entry. The others give once, few or many, or a class for an expanded clone.

.,TRBV18,TRBJ2-7,.,TGTGCCAGCTCACAGGCCAGGGCCTACGAGCAGTACTTC,CASSQARAYEQYF
.,TRBV2,TRBJ2-7,once,TGTGCCAGCCTTACAGGCTACGAGCAGTACTTC,CASLTGYEQYF
TRBD2,TRBV5-4,TRBJ2-1,.,TGTGCCAGCAGCACGGGACTAGCGGGAGGTGAGCAGTTCTTC,CASSTGLAGGEQFF
.,TRBV14,TRBJ1-2,.,TGTGCCAGCAGCCCTTCTATTAGTGGGAGAGGGAATGGCTACACCTTC,CASSPSISGRGNGYTF
.,TRBV15,TRBJ2-1,.,TGTGCCACCAGCAGAGAAGCTAGCGTCTACAATGAGCAGTTCTTC,CATSREASVYNEQFF
.,TRBV9,TRBJ2-7,.,TGTGCCAGCAGCCCGACGACAGCCAGCTACGAGCAGTACTTC,CASSPTTASYEQYF
.,TRBV7-2,TRBJ1-5,.,TGTGCCAGCAGCATCGGAGGGATGGGCAATCAGCCCCAGCATTTT,CASSIGGMGNQPQHF
.,TRBV18,TRBJ2-1,.,TGTGCCAGCTCGCCATCAAATGAGCAGTTCTTC,CASSPSNEQFF
.,TRBV28,TRBJ2-1,.,TGTGCCAGCACAACGGCGGGCAGGGGATACAATGAGCAGTTCTTC,CASTTAGRGYNEQFF
.,TRBV18,TRBJ1-1,.,TGTGCCAGCTCAGCGGGATTGGGGAACACTGAAGCTTTCTTT,CASSAGLGNTEAFF
.,TRBV28,TRBJ1-1,few,TGTGCCAGCAGTTGGAGCTGGGTGGAGGGGAACACTGAAGCTTTCTTT,CASSWSWVEGNTEAFF
.,TRBV6-5,TRBJ2-7,.,TGTGCCAGCAGTTACGTGCGGGAAAGCGGCGAGCAGTACTTC,CASSYVRESGEQYF
TRBD2,TRBV7-9,TRBJ2-1,.,TGTGCCAGCAGCGCAGCGGGACTAGCGGGAGAGGGCTCCTACAATGAGCAGTTCTTC,CASSAAGLAGEGSYNEQFF
.,TRBV7-6,TRBJ1-1,.,TGTGCCAGCAGCGCGAGTTCTTCTAAGGCTTTCTTT,CASSASSSKAFF
TRBD1,TRBV19,TRBJ1-1,.,TGTGCCAGTAGTATGAGGGGACAGGTCACTGAAGCTTTCTTT,CASSMRGQVTEAFF
.,TRBV5-1,TRBJ2-1,.,TGCGCCAGCAGCTTGGCACAGGACAATGAGCAGTTCTTC,CASSLAQDNEQFF
.,TRBV6-5,TRBJ1-2,.,TGTGCCAGCAGTTACCGGCAGGCGGGCGGCTACACCTTC,CASSYRQAGGYTF
TRBD1,TRBV14,TRBJ1-1,few,TGTGCCAGCAGCCAAGTCGGGACAGGAGGGATCGCTTTCTTT,CASSQVGTGGIAFF
TRBD1,TRBV5-1,TRBJ2-3,.,TGCGCCAGCAGCTTAGGACAGGGAGGTCACACAGATACGCAGTATTTT,CASSLGQGGHTDTQYF